A selection of T cell receptor beta chains follows, all from one sample in a study of response to subunit inactivated influenza vaccine. TCRdb re-derived calls from the RT-PCR reads in MiXCR, one entry per CDR3 protein. In the table there are about 650,000 distinct CDR3 sequences, 15% to 19% of which are singletons. The material was PBMCs from blood, obtained 12 days after vaccination. The receptor source for this set is a man in his fifties who received an inactivated influenza vaccine. Both conserved end residues are part of each CDR3. Clone size is shown for a subset of rows, as once, few, many or a class of expanded clone.

abundance | j_gene | v_gene | CDR3aa
few | TRBJ1-5 | TRBV15 | CATSRGPGDQPQHF
few | TRBJ1-1 | TRBV20-1 | CSAPNPAQDLGEAFF
NA | TRBJ2-1 | TRBV7-8 | CASSLGTSGGRNEQFF
NA | TRBJ2-7 | TRBV11-2 | CASSLGTSPYEQYF
NA | TRBJ1-1 | TRBV9 | CASSAGTEFGTEAFF
few | TRBJ1-4 | TRBV7-6 | CASSIYRDLAGEKLFF
NA | TRBJ2-6 | TRBV28 | CASATGVGANVLTF
few | TRBJ2-5 | TRBV20-1 | CSAAYQETQYF
many | TRBJ1-5 | TRBV5-6 | CASSSGGVGNQPQHF
few | TRBJ2-1 | TRBV7-8 | CASSVAPGQGPTGDEQFF
NA | TRBJ1-4 | TRBV6-5 | CASSYSGQVLEKLFF
NA | TRBJ2-1 | TRBV29-1 | CSVPTLSGRAFNEQFF
NA | TRBJ2-5 | TRBV4-2 | CASGPGTSGDRETQYF
few | TRBJ2-7 | TRBV20-1 | CSARDRRLAGKMSSYEQYF
few | TRBJ2-7 | TRBV4-1 | CASSQDPRVNYEQYF
few | TRBJ2-3 | TRBV3-1 | CASSQVTDTQYF
few | TRBJ2-7 | TRBV10-3 | CAISEWQGSHEQYF
NA | TRBJ2-1 | TRBV6-5 | CASSYSTSGTYNEQFF
NA | TRBJ2-5 | TRBV5-1 | CASSLVGGNQETQYF
few | TRBJ2-3 | TRBV20-1 | CSARVAGRTDTQYF
few | TRBJ2-1 | TRBV6-1 | CASSLRLVLNSYNEQFF
few | TRBJ2-7 | TRBV5-1 | CASSPALTYPYEQYF
few | TRBJ1-6 | TRBV5-1 | CASSLDVSPLHF
few | TRBJ2-7 | TRBV7-2 | CASSGRLAGGSYEQYF
few | TRBJ2-4 | TRBV20-1 | CSASTGDIQYF
few | TRBJ2-5 | TRBV7-9 | CASSLGSGLQETQYF
NA | TRBJ2-7 | TRBV10-3 | CAISEVGGLNEQYF
NA | TRBJ1-6 | TRBV5-1 | CASSSRTARSYNSPLHF
many | TRBJ2-3 | TRBV2 | CASILSSQGDTQYF
NA | TRBJ1-5 | TRBV5-1 | CASSEGQGDQPQHF
few | TRBJ1-6 | TRBV6-2/TRBV6-3 | CASSYSMESSPLHF
NA | TRBJ1-5 | TRBV4-2 | CASSQGSGVNQPQHF
NA | TRBJ2-7 | TRBV7-8 | CASSFLSQGYEQYF
few | TRBJ2-3 | TRBV4-3 | CASSQGVTSENTDTQYF
few | TRBJ2-7 | TRBV20-1 | CSAGSRPGYEQYF
NA | TRBJ2-1 | TRBV5-5 | CASRQQARDEQFF
NA | TRBJ2-7 | TRBV11-2 | CASSLDLGRRIYEQYF
NA | TRBJ2-5 | TRBV3-1 | CASSPSTRAQYF
NA | TRBJ1-2 | TRBV28 | CASSLFPDNYGYTF
few | TRBJ2-5 | TRBV20-1 | CSARSDRAIETQYF
few | TRBJ2-1 | TRBV9 | CASSVQWGRSYNEQFF
NA | TRBJ2-7 | TRBV7-9 | CASSSYNRGRLPYEQYF
NA | TRBJ1-2 | TRBV4-1 | CASSQVVGVGGYTF
NA | TRBJ2-3 | TRBV11-2 | CASSLYLAALTDTQYF
NA | TRBJ2-5 | TRBV5-1 | CASSGGGSKETQYF
few | TRBJ2-5 | TRBV7-9 | CASSFWTGGQETQYF
few | TRBJ1-3 | TRBV7-2 | CASSTRGGQFDTIYF
few | TRBJ2-5 | TRBV15 | CATSRGRQGFETQYF
many | TRBJ2-5 | TRBV7-9 | CASSLRTVYQETQYF
few | TRBJ2-3 | TRBV5-8 | CASSPQGYDTQYF
NA | TRBJ1-5 | TRBV7-2 | CASSFELADQPQHF
few | TRBJ2-7 | TRBV27 | CASSFRTGTRSYEQYF
many | TRBJ1-4 | TRBV7-9 | CASSLGQGFEKLFF